The 17 T cell receptor beta chains below all came from one sample that was sequenced in a study of neurological immune-mediated disorders. One entry per CDR3 protein results from TCRdb running MiXCR on the 5' RACE reads. Among 84,000 or so distinct CDR3 sequences listed, about 4% were seen once. As to time point: longitudinal time-point 3. The sequenced sample was PBMCs. These receptors were obtained from a woman between 55 and 75 years old with multiple sclerosis.

This clonotype was observed at least ten times. The chain combines TRBV5-1 with TRBJ1-1; D is uncertain. Trimming shortened V by 4 bases and J by 0 bases, and 13 bases separated the two germline ends. Looked up from germline, CDR1 is SGHRS and CDR2 is YFSETQ. This CDR3 has 15 amino acids. CDR3: CASSPTVGLNTEAFF. CDR3 DNA: TGCGCCAGCAGCCCCACAGTTGGACTGAACACTGAAGCTTTCTTT.

This clonotype has a count of ten or more. This rearrangement joins TRBV14 to TRBJ2-7; tentative D call: TRBD2 (6 bases). The germline gives CDR1 SGHDN, CDR2 FVKESK. The CDR3 sequence is 15 residues long. With 0 bases removed from V and 4 bases from J, the gap between germline ends came to 13 bases. The CDR3 DNA reads TGTGCCAGCAGCCAAGATGGGCGGGGATGGTACGAGCAGTACTTC. Its protein is CASSQDGRGWYEQYF.

Regarding this clonotype: This may come from a read error, since a much larger clone is one base off. The gene calls are TRBV5-1 and TRBJ2-7; TRBD1 agrees at 7 bases. The CDR3 has 13 amino acids. Germline-derived CDR1 and CDR2 are SGHRS and YFSETQ. CDR3 region: CASARGQPYEKYF. DNA of the CDR3: TGCGCCAGCGCTAGGGGACAGCCCTACGAGAAGTACTTC.

The V and J genes are TRBV12-5 and TRBJ1-3; no clear D. Trimming stripped 7 bases from V and 0 bases from J, with 13 bases between. The CDR3 length is 15 residues. Per germline, CDR1 LGHNT and CDR2 FRNRAP. CDR3 coding DNA: TGTGCTAGTGTCCTAGACGTTCCCTCTGGAAACACCATATATTTT. Amino acid sequence: CASVLDVPSGNTIYF.

This clonotype was observed many times. This chain links TRBV12-3 or TRBV12-4 with TRBJ1-5; 8 bases are a match to TRBD1. The CDR3 has 15 residues. Trimming cost V 5 bases and J 4 bases; bases outside gene matches: 7. CDR3 nucleotides: TGTGCCAGCAGTGACAGGGGTGACAGGAATCAGCCCCAGCATTTT. Protein product: CASSDRGDRNQPQHF.

This clonotype showed up many times. The V call is TRBV6-6, the J call TRBJ2-2; perhaps TRBD2 as D (5 bases). Trimming left V 0 bases short and J 2 bases short, with 10 bases between. The CDR3 runs 16 residues. The V gene's germline CDR1 is MNHNY and CDR2 SVGAGI (reference sequence). CDR3 sequence reads: CASSYSKSGNTGELFF. CDR3 nucleotide sequence: TGTGCCAGCAGTTACTCGAAAAGCGGAAACACCGGGGAGCTGTTTTTT.

This clonotype showed up many times. The rearrangement joins TRBV5-1 to TRBJ2-5; 11 bases match TRBD2. V shed 4 bases, J shed 2 bases, and the junction held 4 bases outside the gene matches. CDR1 is SGHRS, CDR2 YFSETQ, per germline. The CDR3 runs to 15 residues. The CDR3 coding sequence is TGCGCCAGCAGCACCTTAGCGGGAGGGCAAGAGACCCAGTACTTC. It specifies CASSTLAGGQETQYF.

There are many counts of this clonotype. The chain recombines TRBV5-1 with TRBJ2-7; 7 bases line up with TRBD1. The ends lost 4 bases at V and 3 bases at J; junction bases unmatched: 7. The CDR3 totals 14 residues. Looked up from germline, CDR1 is SGHRS and CDR2 is YFSETQ. The CDR3 protein is CASSTGVPGYEQYF. In DNA form, the CDR3 reads TGCGCCAGCAGCACAGGGGTACCCGGCTACGAGCAGTACTTC.

Ten or more counts support this clonotype. The gene calls are TRBV12-3 or TRBV12-4 and TRBJ2-7; 7 nucleotides match TRBD1. The CDR3 sequence is 14 residues long. V lost 6 bases to trimming and J lost 6 bases; unmatched junction nucleotides: 11. CDR3 bases: TGTGCCAGCAGGACGGGACAGCCTACGTCCGAGCAGTACTTC. Translated: CASRTGQPTSEQYF.

About this clonotype itself: The junction shows a germline mismatch at one end, possibly a read error. The V gene is TRBV7-8, the J gene TRBJ2-7, with a tentative D call TRBD2 (5 bases). The CDR3 totals 17 residues. Germline V gene sequence: CDR1 SGHVS, CDR2 FQNEAQ. The CDR3 DNA reads TGTGCCAACAGCTTAGCGCTCGGACTTCAGCCCTCCTACGAGCAGTACTTC. Translation gives CANSLALGLQPSYEQYF.

This clonotype was seen more than once but under ten times. The rearrangement joins TRBV27 to TRBJ2-5; 15 bases line up with TRBD2. Germline lookup yields CDR1 MNHEY and CDR2 SMNVEV (reference sequence). The CDR3 contains 17 residues. Trimming at V came to 5 bases and at J to 4 bases, leaving 8 bases not matched to a gene. The CDR3 DNA is TGTGCCAGCAGTCCAGGACTAGCGGGGGGGCTAGGAGAGACCCAGTACTTC. Protein sequence: CASSPGLAGGLGETQYF.

The chain employs TRBV6-5 and TRBJ1-6; a weak D match, TRBD1 (6 bases). Germline V gene sequence: CDR1 MNHEY, CDR2 SVGAGI. V lost 6 bases to trimming and J lost 14 bases, with 20 bases between them. CDR3 length equals 14 residues. As DNA, the CDR3 is TGTGCCAGCAGGAAGGGATGGGACACTCAAGCCCTCCACTTT. It specifies CASRKGWDTQALHF.

There are many counts of this clonotype. In DNA form, the CDR3 reads TGCAGTGCTAGGTTAGGGACCTACGAGCAGTACTTC. Residues: CSARLGTYEQYF. V and J are TRBV20-1 and TRBJ2-7; D is unresolved. Germline CDR1 reads DFQATT; CDR2 reads SNEGSKA (reference sequence). This CDR3 is built from 12 residues. Trimming shortened V by 3 bases and J by 2 bases, and 8 bases separated the two germline ends.

The table lists this clonotype with many counts. Here the CDR3 DNA reads TGCGCCAGCAGCGCAATGGACATCCGGAACACTGAAGCTTTCTTT. Its protein is CASSAMDIRNTEAFF. This chain uses TRBV5-1 with TRBJ1-1; D is possibly TRBD1 (5 bases). Trimming pared 4 bases from V and 1 base from J, leaving 14 bases between. CDR1 SGHRS and CDR2 YFSETQ come from the germline V gene. The CDR3 contains 15 residues.

This clonotype was seen ten or more times. V usage is TRBV11-2 and J usage is TRBJ1-2, with 8 bases matching TRBD1. The CDR3 length is 13 residues. Germline V lookup: CDR1 SGHAT, CDR2 FQNNGV. J was trimmed by 5 bases and V by 5 bases; bases with no gene match: 4. CDR3 region: CASSRDRTYGYTF. Here the CDR3 DNA reads TGTGCCAGCAGCCGGGACAGGACTTATGGCTACACCTTC.

This clonotype was seen ten or more times. V usage is TRBV4-1 and J usage is TRBJ2-7; 7 bases match TRBD1. Trimming took 6 bases from V and 0 from J; bases not matched to a gene: 8. The CDR3 extends over 15 amino acids. Germline V gene data show CDR1 as MGHRA and CDR2 as YSYEKL. This CDR3 is CASSPIRDSSYEQYF. CDR3 nucleotide sequence: TGCGCCAGCAGTCCAATCCGGGACAGCTCCTACGAGCAGTACTTC.

This clonotype has a count of ten or more. The genes are TRBV12-3 or TRBV12-4 and TRBJ1-1; D may be TRBD1 (5 bases). V lost 6 bases and J 1 base, leaving 12 bases between the germline ends. This CDR3 region has 14 residues. The CDR3 DNA reads TGTGCCAGCAGCCCGGGGGGGAGGAACACTGAAGCTTTCTTT. It translates to CASSPGGRNTEAFF.